The 9 T cell receptor beta chains presented below share a single source sample, sequenced in a study of CD8 T cells in ankylosing spondylitis. From the 5' RACE reads, TCRdb called clonotypes with MiXCR, one entry per CDR3 protein. The sample includes tens of thousands of distinct CDR3 sequences, 2.5% to 3% of them seen just once. The sample comprised blood, either unsorted or a sorted T cell fraction (not recorded which). These receptor sequences come from a female donor with ankylosing spondylitis or in good health (not recorded which).

This clonotype was recorded many times. The J gene is TRBJ2-7, the V gene TRBV9; D is unclear. The CDR3 consists of 14 residues. The germline gives CDR1 SGDLS, CDR2 YYNGEE. Trimming left V 0 bases short and J 2 bases short, with 9 bases between. The CDR3 DNA is TGTGCCAGCAGCGTAGGTCCGGCTACCTACGAGCAGTACTTC. It is translated as CASSVGPATYEQYF.

This clonotype qualifies as medium-sized. The chain recombines TRBV9 with TRBJ2-1, with D possibly TRBD2 on 5 matching bases. Germline V gene data show CDR1 as SGDLS and CDR2 as YYNGEE. The CDR3 runs to 19 residues. Trimming stripped 0 bases from V and 0 bases from J, with 19 bases between. CDR3 bases: TGTGCCAGCAGCGTAGCGGTAGCGTCAAACATGGGCTCCTACAATGAGCAGTTCTTC. Amino acid sequence: CASSVAVASNMGSYNEQFF.

Many counts were recorded for this clonotype. This sequence joins TRBV9 and TRBJ2-7; 8 bases match TRBD1. The CDR3 consists of 14 residues. The germline gives CDR1 SGDLS, CDR2 YYNGEE. V gave up 2 bases and J gave up 5 bases; unmatched junction bases: 6. CDR3 protein: CASSVTGADDEQYF. In DNA, the CDR3 is TGTGCCAGCAGCGTGACAGGGGCTGACGACGAGCAGTACTTC.

The V and J genes are TRBV9 and TRBJ2-5; 8 nucleotides match TRBD2. V shed 3 bases, J shed 1 base, and the junction held 11 bases outside the gene matches. Per the germline V gene, CDR1 is SGDLS and CDR2 is YYNGEE. There are 17 residues in the CDR3. DNA of the CDR3: TGTGCCAGCAGCGAGGCCGGGCGCGGGGGGCCCCAAGAGACCCAGTACTTC. This encodes CASSEAGRGGPQETQYF.

This clonotype was counted many times. J is TRBJ1-2 and V is TRBV9, with 9 bases aligning to TRBD1. Germline V gene data show CDR1 as SGDLS and CDR2 as YYNGEE. V was pared by 2 bases and J by 7 bases, with 9 bases of the junction left unmatched. The length of the CDR3 is 15 residues. The CDR3 nucleotides are TGTGCCAGCAGCGTCCAATGGACAGGGGAGGGTGGCTACACCTTC. Translating it yields CASSVQWTGEGGYTF.

This clonotype was seen repeatedly, ten times or more. The chain is built from TRBV9 and TRBJ2-4; D is undetermined. With 3 bases removed from V and 10 bases from J, the gap between germline ends came to 14 bases. Germline CDR1 is SGDLS and CDR2 is YYNGEE. The CDR3 totals 13 residues. The DNA for the CDR3 is TGTGCCAGCAGCGAGGGAAGGGTGGGAATTCAGTACTTC. This gives the protein CASSEGRVGIQYF.

This clonotype was found many times. The chain combines TRBV9 with TRBJ1-3, with D possibly matching TRBD1 (5 bases). V lost 0 bases and J lost 0, with 7 bases in between. Germline CDR1 reads SGDLS; CDR2 reads YYNGEE. The length of the CDR3 is 15 residues. In DNA form, the CDR3 reads TGTGCCAGCAGCGTAGGGGACTTCTCTGGAAACACCATATATTTT. Protein product: CASSVGDFSGNTIYF.

This clonotype was recorded many times. The rearrangement links TRBV9 to TRBJ1-4; TRBD1 agrees at 7 bases. With V trimmed by 3 bases and J by 0 bases, 11 bases remained unmatched. The CDR3 runs to 18 residues. Germline CDR1 is SGDLS and CDR2 is YYNGEE. CDR3 in amino acids: CASSATGAGGTTNEKLFF. The CDR3 DNA follows: TGTGCCAGCAGCGCCACAGGGGCCGGGGGAACAACTAATGAAAAACTGTTTTTT.

In its sample, this clonotype was seen many times. The chain employs TRBV9 and TRBJ1-1; no firm D call. Germline V gene lookup returns CDR1 SGDLS and CDR2 YYNGEE. This CDR3 has 13 residues. With 1 base removed from V and 3 bases from J, the gap between germline ends came to 7 bases. The CDR3 sequence: CASSVIGDTEAFF. CDR3 sequence (DNA): TGTGCCAGCAGCGTAATTGGGGACACTGAAGCTTTCTTT.